What follows are 27 T cell receptor beta chains derived from one specimen sequenced in a study of T cells in women clearing cervical HPV infection. Sequenced by immunoSEQ multiplex PCR; TCRdb stores in-frame clones only, minus some. The specimen's table records 23,000 or so clones. Source material: blood buffy coat. The receptors originated from a woman between 18 and 70 years old with a cervical HPV16 infection that either progressed to CIN3+ or cleared (not recorded which).

The CDR3 loop reads CSVVPSGRVKTQYF. The CDR3 bases that were read are TGCAGCGTTGTCCCTAGCGGGAGGGTGAAGACC. The J gene is TRBJ2-5, the V gene TRBV29-1; 12 bases align to TRBD2. The CDR3 end falls 3 residues outside the read, so it is completed with the germline J gene. Germline trimming cut 4 bases from V and 6 bases from J; bases unmatched to any gene: 6. The CDR3 is 14 amino acids. In germline, CDR1 is SQVTM, CDR2 ANQGSEA.

Remarks on this clone: One end of the junction is discordant with germline, which a read error may explain. Incomplete CDR3 DNA: TGTGCCGGTAGTATCGTCAGGGGTGTCAGCAATCAGCCC. Its translation is CAGSIVRGVSNQP. The CDR3 in its entirety is CAGSIVRGVSNQPQHF. The J gene is TRBJ1-5, the V gene TRBV19; a weak D match, TRBD1 (6 bases). The read ends 3 residues before the CDR3 terminus; that terminus is restored from the germline J gene. This CDR3 is built from 16 residues. Germline V lookup: CDR1 LNHDA, CDR2 SQIVND (reference sequence).

Comment on this clone: Coverage ceases 3 residues before the CDR3 finishes, and the germline J gene fills in the end. The chain employs TRBV30 and TRBJ1-2; maybe TRBD1 (6 bases). Germline values: CDR1 GTSNPN, CDR2 SVGIG (reference sequence). This CDR3 has 16 amino acids. The CDR3 loop reads CAWSVTSDSVFYDYTF. The CDR3 DNA, read in part, is TGTGCCTGGAGTGTCACTTCGGACAGTGTTTTCTACGAC.

For this clone: The read gets to within 3 residues of the CDR3 end, and the germline J gene fills in the rest. The gene calls are TRBV6-2 or TRBV6-3 and TRBJ1-1; the D gene is possibly TRBD1 (5 bases). CDR1 and CDR2 from the germline V gene are MNHEY and SVGEGT. The CDR3 is made up of 13 amino acids. Deletions cut 7 bases from V and 0 bases from J, with 9 bases between. The CDR3 reads CASTDSMNTEAFF. Incomplete CDR3 DNA: TGTGCCAGCACCGACAGTATGAACACTGAA.

On this clone itself: The read halts 3 residues ahead of the CDR3 end, with the missing end drawn from the germline J gene. The chain couples TRBV2 to TRBJ2-2; D is uncertain. Germline V CDR1 and CDR2: SNHLY, FYNNEI. V was cut by 9 bases and J by 1 base, with 15 bases left in between. The CDR3 consists of 15 residues. Incomplete CDR3 DNA: TGTGCCAGTACCGAGCTTACCCTGAACACCGGGGAG. It yields the protein CASTELTLNTGE. The entire CDR3 protein is CASTELTLNTGELFF.

Concerning this clone itself: The read is 3 residues too short to cover the CDR3 end, so that end is filled in from the germline J gene. The chain joins TRBV6-1 to TRBJ1-4, with D possibly being TRBD1 (6 bases). The CDR3 sequence is 15 residues long. Per the germline V gene, CDR1 is MNHNS and CDR2 is SASEGT. The CDR3 is CASSDRTAYNSPLFF. The sequenced CDR3 bases are TGTGCCAGCAGTGATCGGACAGCCTATAATTCACCA.

Comment on this clone: The missing CDR3 end, 3 residues past where the read stops, is filled in from the germline J gene. The genes are TRBV28 and TRBJ2-7, with a weak D call TRBD2 (6 bases). Germline V gene lookup returns CDR1 MDHEN and CDR2 SYDVKM. V was trimmed by 2 bases and J by 5 bases, leaving 10 bases between them. CDR3 length equals 13 residues. CDR3 DNA, as far as it was read: TGTGCCAGCAGTTTAAGCGGCGGGGACGAG. Its protein product is CASSLSGGDE. The full-length CDR3 reads as CASSLSGGDEQYF. Full variable domain (outside the CDR3, taken from reference TRBV28 and TRBJ2-7): DVKVTQSSRYLVKRTGEKVFLECVQDMDHENMFWYRQDPGLGLRLIYFSYDVKMKEKGDIPEGYSVSREKKERFSLILESASTNQTSMYLCASSLSGGDEQYFGPGTRLTVT.

Points on this clone: The read stops 3 residues short of the end of the CDR3; the missing end is completed from the germline J gene. The J gene is TRBJ2-3, the V gene TRBV7-6; 11 bases align to TRBD2. Germline assignment: CDR1 SGHVS and CDR2 FNYEAQ. The V and J ends lost 3 bases and 0 bases, in that order; junction bases with no gene match: 2. The CDR3 extends over 16 amino acids. The CDR3 DNA, read in part, is TGTGCCAGCAGCTTGGGGACTAGCGGAAGCACAGATACG. It yields the protein CASSLGTSGSTDT. The whole CDR3 sequence reads CASSLGTSGSTDTQYF.

To note about this clone: The read falls 3 residues short of the CDR3 end, and the missing part is taken from the germline J gene. The chain employs TRBV19 and TRBJ1-2; perhaps TRBD1 as D (5 bases). The CDR3 consists of 15 residues. Looked up from germline, CDR1 is LNHDA and CDR2 is SQIVND (reference sequence). The V gene lost 6 bases and the J gene lost 1 base, with 15 bases spanning the gap. CDR3: CASSASGGVNYGYTF. The covered CDR3 bases are TGTGCCAGTAGCGCCTCAGGAGGGGTTAACTATGGC.

The DNA read from the CDR3 is TGCAGCGTTGAAGGGACGAGTTGGGACAGGGTTAGGGCCCAGTCCTACAATGAG. Translation gives CSVEGTSWDRVRAQSYNE. The entire CDR3 reads CSVEGTSWDRVRAQSYNEQFF. This sequence joins TRBV29-1 and TRBJ2-1; TRBD1 agrees at 9 bases. The read ends 3 residues before the CDR3 terminus; that terminus is restored from the germline J gene. Germline trimming cut 1 base from V and 1 base from J; bases unmatched to any gene: 20. Germline CDR1 and CDR2: SQVTM and ANQGSEA. The CDR3 length is 21 residues.

To note about this clone: From the germline J gene comes the end of the CDR3, since the read stops 3 residues before it. The V gene is TRBV18, the J gene TRBJ1-1; maybe TRBD1 (6 bases). CDR1 is KGHSH, CDR2 LQKENI, per germline. V shed 0 bases and J shed 6 bases, with 17 bases lying between them. CDR3 length: 16 residues. CDR3 residues: CASSPPGAVRGAEAFF. CDR3 bases read: TGTGCCAGCTCACCACCGGGGGCCGTTCGAGGGGCTGAA.

About this clone itself: From the germline J gene comes the end of the CDR3, since the read stops 3 residues before it. The J gene is TRBJ2-7, the V gene TRBV10-2, with TRBD1 identical over 9 bases. In germline, CDR1 is WSHSY, CDR2 SAAADI. J lost 2 bases, V lost 7 bases, and 6 bases had no gene match. The CDR3 covers 14 residues. CDR3 sequence reads: CASTTGQGTYEQYF. CDR3 DNA (partial): TGCGCCAGCACAACGGGACAGGGAACCTACGAG.

In regard to this clone: The CDR3 extends 3 residues past the end of the read, so its final part is completed from the germline J gene. The gene calls are TRBV4-1 and TRBJ1-1, with D unclear. With 1 base removed from V and 4 bases from J, the gap between germline ends came to 10 bases. The V gene's germline CDR1 is MGHRA and CDR2 YSYEKL. The CDR3 consists of 14 residues. This CDR3 is CASSQASSLTEAFF. The DNA read from the CDR3 is TGCGCCAGCAGCCAAGCCTCGTCTCTCACTGAA.

Comment on this clone: The read is 3 residues too short to cover the CDR3 end, so that end is filled in from the germline J gene. This chain joins TRBV5-6 and TRBJ2-7, with 8 bases matching TRBD1. The CDR3 loop spans 15 amino acids. The V segment lost 1 base and the J segment 3 bases; nucleotides outside the gene matches: 6. Germline loops: CDR1 SGHDT, CDR2 YYEEEE. The chain's CDR3 is CASSLMGQALYEQYF. Incomplete CDR3 DNA: TGTGCCAGCAGCTTGATGGGACAGGCCCTCTACGAG.

Turning to this clone: The CDR3 goes on 3 residues after the read ends, and that part is filled in from the germline J gene. The chain combines TRBV14 with TRBJ2-5, with D maybe TRBD1 (6 bases). V shed 3 bases and J shed 2 bases, with 7 bases lying between them. This CDR3 region has 13 residues. Germline CDR1 and CDR2: SGHDN and FVKESK. The CDR3 is CASSQTGQETQYF. CDR3 DNA (partial): TGTGCCAGCAGCCAGACAGGTCAAGAGACC.

Comments on this clone: The CDR3 extends 3 residues past the end of the read, so its final part is completed from the germline J gene. The chain joins TRBV5-1 to TRBJ2-5; 10 bases line up with TRBD2. J gave up 3 bases and V 4 bases, and 6 bases lay outside the gene matches. Germline CDR1 is SGHRS and CDR2 is YFSETQ. This CDR3 spans 15 amino acids. The CDR3 bases that were read are TGCGCCAGCAGCAGGAGCGGGGGGGAGGAAGAGACC. Encoded protein: CASSRSGGEEET. The whole CDR3 reads CASSRSGGEEETQYF.

Turning to this clone: The read ends 3 residues before the CDR3 terminus; that terminus is restored from the germline J gene. The V gene is TRBV6-2 or TRBV6-3, the J gene TRBJ1-5, with D possibly matching TRBD1 (6 bases). Germline-derived CDR1 and CDR2 are MNHEY and SVGEGT. Deletions cut 6 bases from V and 8 bases from J, with 23 bases between. There are 16 residues in the CDR3. The CDR3 loop reads CASSTGTPRGGKPQHF. CDR3 DNA, as far as it was read: TGTGCCAGCAGCACCGGGACACCCAGAGGTGGGAAGCCC.

On this clone: Read sequence stops 3 residues before the CDR3 end, and the germline J gene provides the missing end. The chain links TRBV19 to TRBJ2-4; D ambiguous. This CDR3 has 14 residues. Germline V gives CDR1 LNHDA, CDR2 SQIVND (reference sequence). CDR3 sequence reads: CASTVSLTNYGQYF. CDR3 DNA, as far as it was read: TGTGCCAGTACCGTTTCTTTGACCAACTATGGT.

On this clone itself: The read terminates 3 residues ahead of where the CDR3 ends, so the germline J gene completes it. The chain is built from TRBV6-2 or TRBV6-3 and TRBJ2-7; TRBD1 matches at 9 bases. Germline V lookup: CDR1 MNHEY, CDR2 SVGEGT. The CDR3 contains 15 residues. The J segment lost 6 bases and the V segment lost 2 bases, leaving 8 bases of the junction unmatched. The sequenced CDR3 bases are TGTGCCAGCAGTTACGCCCGGACAGGGGAGGTCGAG. This encodes CASSYARTGEVE. The CDR3 in its entirety is CASSYARTGEVEQYF.

As concerns this clone: The CDR3 end falls 3 residues outside the read, so it is completed with the germline J gene. This chain uses TRBV2 with TRBJ2-3, with D perhaps matching TRBD1 (6 bases). This CDR3 contains 14 residues. Germline assignment: CDR1 SNHLY and CDR2 FYNNEI. The CDR3 DNA, read in part, is TGTGCCAGCAGGGGGCCAGGGGCTCAAGAGACG. Translation gives CASRGPGAQET. The whole CDR3 reads CASRGPGAQETQYF.

Remarks on this clone: Read sequence stops 3 residues before the CDR3 end, and the germline J gene provides the missing end. This chain links TRBV2 with TRBJ2-1; tentatively, D is TRBD2 (5 bases). CDR1 SNHLY and CDR2 FYNNEI come from the germline V gene. V was shortened by 5 bases and J by 1 base, with 9 bases between the two germline ends. There are 14 residues in the CDR3. The covered CDR3 bases are TGTGCCAGCAGTCCCGGGGATTCCTACAATGAG. Its translation: CASSPGDSYNE. The CDR3 as a whole reads CASSPGDSYNEQFF.

A word on this clone: One end of the junction fails to match germline, which may point to a read error. The read ends 3 residues early relative to the CDR3; the germline J gene fills the gap. This sample includes further DNA sequences coding for the same CDR3. V gene TRBV20-1 combines with J gene TRBJ1-3; no definite D call. The CDR3 has 17 residues. Germline V lookup: CDR1 DFQATT, CDR2 SNEGSKA (reference sequence). The CDR3 loop is CSAREFPAGTSGNTIYF. The DNA read from the CDR3 is TGCAGTGCTAGAGAATTCCCGGCAGGCACGAGCGGAAACACG.

Details on this clone: The DNA ends 3 residues before the CDR3 does, and the rest of the CDR3 is filled in from the germline J gene. The V and J genes are TRBV20-1 and TRBJ2-7; 9 bases fit TRBD2. V gave up 7 bases and J gave up 0 bases; unmatched junction bases: 7. Germline lookup yields CDR1 DFQATT and CDR2 SNEGSKA (reference sequence). CDR3 size: 14 residues. The covered CDR3 bases are TGCAGTGTCCCCATTAGCGGGAGCTCCTACGAG. As protein: CSVPISGSSYE. Given in full, the CDR3 is CSVPISGSSYEQYF.

With regard to this clone: The read ends 3 residues early relative to the CDR3; the germline J gene fills the gap. The genes are TRBV4-1 and TRBJ2-1, with 7 positions matching TRBD2. Per germline, CDR1 MGHRA and CDR2 YSYEKL. The CDR3 consists of 14 residues. The trim removed 4 bases at V and 6 bases at J, leaving 6 bases unmatched. The CDR3 sequence: CASSLLTSANEQFF. The CDR3 bases that were read are TGCGCCAGCAGCCTCCTCACTAGCGCCAATGAG.

Points on this clone: The CDR3 goes on 3 residues after the read ends, and that part is filled in from the germline J gene. The chain has TRBV29-1 and TRBJ2-5; 12 bases are shared with TRBD2. Unmatched junction bases numbered 9, after V lost 8 bases and J lost 2 bases. CDR3 size: 15 residues. The germline gives CDR1 SQVTM, CDR2 ANQGSEA. CDR3 in amino acids: CSTTPTSGSQETQYF. CDR3 bases read: TGCAGCACTACCCCGACTAGCGGGAGTCAAGAGACC.

As to this clone: The observed sequence ends 3 residues before the CDR3 terminus, with the missing tail filled in from the germline J gene. V gene TRBV13 combines with J gene TRBJ1-2, with D maybe TRBD1 (5 bases). Germline V gives CDR1 PRHDT, CDR2 FYEKMQ (reference sequence). This CDR3 comprises 12 residues. V was shortened by 3 bases and J by 4 bases, with 6 bases between the two germline ends. The sequenced part of the CDR3 DNA is TGTGCCAGCAGCTTGGGGGGCTATGGC. It is translated as CASSLGGYG. In full, the CDR3 reads CASSLGGYGYTF.

The CDR3 loop is CATRDGQAGELFF. The DNA read from the CDR3 is TGTGCCACCAGGGACGGACAGGCCGGGGAG. This rearrangement joins TRBV15 to TRBJ2-2, with 7 bases identical to TRBD1. Read sequence stops 3 residues before the CDR3 end, and the germline J gene provides the missing end. The length of the CDR3 is 13 residues. V was clipped by 6 bases and J by 6 bases; unmatched bases: 4. Germline V gene sequence: CDR1 LNHNV, CDR2 YYDKDF (reference sequence).